The sequence of this T cell receptor (beta chain) was determined in a study of Ad26.COV2.S vaccination and SARS-CoV-2 variants. Treatment described: some 20 received Ad26.COV2.S at low or high dose, single or two shots; roughly 5 received placebo; per-sample allocation not given. The investigators took samples on day 63 after the first vaccine or placebo injection. Immunization relied on an Ad26 vector, which expressed Wuhan-strain SARS-CoV-2 spike. Generated by immunoSEQ multiplex PCR, the TCRdb table keeps only in-frame clones and is missing some. The profile shows about 390,000 clones, around 92% of them singletons. This clone appeared a single time. This receptor was obtained from a person between 18 and 59 years old who received the Ad26.COV2.S COVID-19 vaccine or a placebo. This specimen was peripheral blood, taken in a trial of Ad26.COV2.S vaccine versus placebo.

CDR3 in amino acids: CASSIGALGPASNQPQHF. The CDR3 nucleotides read TGTGCCAGTAGTATAGGGGCCTTAGGGCCGGCGAGCAATCAGCCCCAGCATTTT. The V gene is TRBV19, the J gene TRBJ1-5; the D is unclear. This CDR3 has 18 amino acids. V was shortened by 1 base and J by 1 base, with 17 bases between the two germline ends. The germline gives CDR1 LNHDA, CDR2 SQIVND (reference sequence). The whole variable domain, filled in from reference TRBV19 and TRBJ1-5, reads DGGITQSPKYLFRKEGQNVTLSCEQNLNHDAMYWYRQDPGQGLRLIYYSQIVNDFQKGDIAEGYSVSREKKESFPLTVTSAQKNPTAFYLCASSIGALGPASNQPQHFGDGTRLSIL.